These 32 T cell receptor beta chains were sequenced from one sample in a study of cytomegalovirus exposure and HLA in healthy donors. PCR was performed using 60 Vbeta and 13 Jbeta primers. Libraries were prepared by immunoSEQ multiplex PCR; TCRdb keeps only in-frame clonotypes and omits some of them. The sample yields about 200,000 clones, 60% to 80% seen once. Sequenced sample: PBMCs. The receptors come from a male donor in good health and CMV-seronegative.

The rearrangement joins TRBV2 to TRBJ1-2; tentative D call: TRBD1 (6 bases). Germline assignment: CDR1 SNHLY and CDR2 FYNNEI. V was pared by 3 bases and J by 2 bases, with 7 bases between. CDR3 length: 13 residues. CDR3 sequence reads: CASSDQGNYGYTF. The CDR3 coding sequence is TGTGCCAGCAGTGATCAGGGGAACTATGGCTACACCTTC.

V usage is TRBV5-1 and J usage is TRBJ2-7; 7 bases are shared with TRBD1. Germline V CDR1 and CDR2: SGHRS, YFSETQ. With 3 bases clipped from V and 2 bases from J, the junction kept 5 bases outside the gene matches. The CDR3 length is 14 residues. CDR3 sequence (DNA): TGCGCCAGCAGCTACACAGGGGATACCTACGAGCAGTACTTC. It is translated as CASSYTGDTYEQYF.

A single count supports this clone. This rearrangement joins TRBV19 to TRBJ1-1; perhaps TRBD1 as D (5 bases). The CDR3 has 15 amino acids. Germline CDR1 reads LNHDA; CDR2 reads SQIVND (reference sequence). Trimming pared 6 bases from V and 5 bases from J, leaving 19 bases between. The CDR3: CASRPIRAAFTEAFF. The CDR3 region has the DNA TGTGCCAGTAGGCCCATCAGGGCCGCTTTTACTGAAGCTTTCTTT.

The chain couples TRBV6-6 to TRBJ2-7, with TRBD2 matching 10 bases. This CDR3 contains 15 residues. Germline V CDR1 and CDR2: MNHNY, SVGAGI (reference sequence). J was trimmed by 4 bases and V by 5 bases; bases with no gene match: 8. CDR3 residues: CASSTIAGGLYEQYF. The CDR3 nucleotides read TGTGCCAGCAGTACCATAGCGGGAGGTCTTTACGAGCAGTACTTC.

The V gene is TRBV19, the J gene TRBJ2-2; TRBD1 matches 7 bases. CDR1 is LNHDA, CDR2 SQIVND, per germline (reference sequence). The V gene end was trimmed by 8 bases and the J gene end by 2 bases; junction bases not matched to a gene: 8. The CDR3 sequence is 15 residues long. The CDR3 spells CASSLTGINTGELFF. For the CDR3, the DNA is TGTGCCAGTTCTTTGACAGGGATTAACACCGGGGAGCTGTTTTTT.

The V gene is TRBV19, the J gene TRBJ1-2; weak D call: TRBD1 (6 bases). The CDR3 is 15 residues long. V lost 3 bases and J 3 bases, leaving 14 bases between the germline ends. Germline assignment: CDR1 LNHDA and CDR2 SQIVND (reference sequence). The CDR3 protein is CASSIAGGQYYGYTF. The CDR3 DNA reads TGTGCCAGTAGTATTGCGGGAGGACAGTACTATGGCTACACCTTC.

Details on this clone: Other DNA sequences within the sample encode an identical CDR3. The chain links TRBV27 to TRBJ2-7; 7 nucleotides align to TRBD1. CDR1 and CDR2 from the germline V gene are MNHEY and SMNVEV (reference sequence). Trimming at V came to 6 bases and at J to 4 bases, leaving 12 bases not matched to a gene. The CDR3 totals 15 residues. CDR3 protein: CASSPGQVFGYEQYF. The CDR3 bases are TGTGCCAGCAGCCCCGGACAGGTCTTTGGGTACGAGCAGTACTTC.

This chain connects TRBV5-1 to TRBJ2-1; 12 bases match TRBD2. With V trimmed by 4 bases and J by 2 bases, 4 bases remained unmatched. This CDR3 is 16 amino acids long. Per the germline V gene, CDR1 is SGHRS and CDR2 is YFSETQ. As DNA, the CDR3 is TGCGCCAGCAGCCTCCTAGCGGGAGGGACCTACAATGAGCAGTTCTTC. The encoded protein is CASSLLAGGTYNEQFF. The variable domain in full, completed from reference TRBV5-1 and TRBJ2-1, reads KAGVTQTPRYLIKTRGQQVTLSCSPISGHRSVSWYQQTPGQGLQFLFEYFSETQRNKGNFPGRFSGRQFSNSRSEMNVSTLELGDSALYLCASSLLAGGTYNEQFFGPGTRLTVL.

This clone was observed a handful of times. The V and J genes are TRBV5-5 and TRBJ2-1; no firm D call. This CDR3 has 13 amino acids. CDR1 is SGHKS, CDR2 YYEKEE, per germline (reference sequence). V lost 2 bases and J 4 bases, leaving 7 bases between the germline ends. The CDR3 sequence: CASSFRVYNEQFF. The CDR3 DNA sequence: TGTGCCAGCAGCTTCCGGGTTTACAATGAGCAGTTCTTC.

The chain couples TRBV30 to TRBJ2-2; D perhaps matches TRBD1 (6 bases). V shed 0 bases and J shed 2 bases, with 16 bases lying between them. The CDR3 length is 17 residues. Germline assignment: CDR1 GTSNPN and CDR2 SVGIG (reference sequence). The CDR3 DNA is TGTGCCTGGAGTGTAAGGGGGTCAGGGAAAAACACCGGGGAGCTGTTTTTT. This translates into CAWSVRGSGKNTGELFF.

This clone was counted between two and nine times. This rearrangement joins TRBV5-1 to TRBJ2-5; 10 positions agree with TRBD2. Germline CDR1 and CDR2: SGHRS and YFSETQ. After removal of 0 bases from V and 3 bases from J, the junction contained 5 bases not matched to a gene. This CDR3 region has 16 residues. CDR3 coding DNA: TGCGCCAGCAGCTTGGGACTACTAGCGGGGAAAGAGACCCAGTACTTC. Amino acids: CASSLGLLAGKETQYF.

The gene calls are TRBV5-4 and TRBJ2-1, with TRBD2 matching over 7 bases. V gave up 4 bases and J gave up 7 bases; unmatched junction bases: 5. Per the germline V gene, CDR1 is SGHNT and CDR2 is YYREEE (reference sequence). The CDR3 spans 13 residues. The CDR3, as DNA: TGTGCCAGCAGCCCGAGACTAGCTAATGAGCAGTTCTTC. Translation gives CASSPRLANEQFF. The full variable domain, completed using reference TRBV5-4 and TRBJ2-1, is ETGVTQSPTHLIKTRGQQVTLRCSSQSGHNTVSWYQQALGQGPQFIFQYYREEENGRGNFPPRFSGLQFPNYSSELNVNALELDDSALYLCASSPRLANEQFFGPGTRLTVL.

The genes are TRBV6-5 and TRBJ2-7; 8 bases align to TRBD2. This CDR3 comprises 16 residues. The germline gives CDR1 MNHEY, CDR2 SVGAGI. Germline trimming cut 0 bases from V and 3 bases from J; bases unmatched to any gene: 7. Written as DNA, the CDR3 is TGTGCCAGCAGTTACTCGGGACTAGGGGGGAACTACGAGCAGTACTTC. As protein: CASSYSGLGGNYEQYF.

This clone showed up just a few times. This CDR3 is CASSYGRGPEAFF. CDR3 DNA: TGTGCCAGCAGTTACGGCAGGGGACCTGAAGCTTTCTTT. V gene TRBV6-5 combines with J gene TRBJ1-1, with D perhaps matching TRBD1 (6 bases). Trimming pared 2 bases from V and 6 bases from J, leaving 10 bases between. This CDR3 comprises 13 residues. CDR1 and CDR2 from the germline V gene are MNHEY and SVGAGI.

The gene calls are TRBV25-1 and TRBJ1-5; D is uncertain. CDR1 and CDR2 from the germline V gene are MGHDK and SYGVNS. The V end lost 8 bases, the J end lost 4 bases, and 15 bases lay between the germline ends. The CDR3 totals 14 residues. The DNA of the CDR3 is TGTGCCAGCGCTGAGTCCAGGCCAAATCAGCCCCAGCATTTT. It is translated as CASAESRPNQPQHF.

This sequence joins TRBV6-5 and TRBJ2-5, with D perhaps TRBD2 (5 bases). Germline V gene sequence: CDR1 MNHEY, CDR2 SVGAGI. Trimming left V 2 bases short and J 2 bases short, with 9 bases between. The CDR3 consists of 14 residues. DNA for the CDR3: TGTGCCAGCAGTTACGAGGACTCACAAGAGACCCAGTACTTC. The encoded protein is CASSYEDSQETQYF.

This chain links TRBV5-8 with TRBJ1-5; D possibly corresponds to TRBD1 (5 bases). This CDR3 is built from 16 residues. Trimming removed 3 bases at V and 2 bases at J, with 15 bases between. Germline assignment: CDR1 SGHTS and CDR2 YDEGEE. CDR3 in DNA: TGTGCCAGCAGCTCCCAGTGGGACTCAGGCAATCAGCCCCAGCATTTT. It codes for CASSSQWDSGNQPQHF.

Only a few counts were recorded for this clone. The chain has TRBV4-2 and TRBJ2-7; 10 bases map to TRBD2. Germline V gives CDR1 LGHNA, CDR2 YNFKEQ. The trim removed 2 bases at V and 2 bases at J, leaving 3 bases unmatched. The CDR3 runs 15 residues. CDR3 in DNA: TGTGCCAGCAGCCAAACGGGACTAGCGACCTACGAGCAGTACTTC. It yields the protein CASSQTGLATYEQYF.

The chain couples TRBV6-1 to TRBJ2-2; 8 nucleotides match TRBD2. J lost 10 bases, V lost 8 bases, and 12 bases had no gene match. The germline V gene has CDR1 MNHNS and CDR2 SASEGT. The CDR3 extends over 14 amino acids. The CDR3 protein is CASGTGGPVEELFF. For the CDR3, the DNA is TGTGCCAGCGGGACGGGAGGGCCGGTCGAGGAGCTGTTTTTT.

Many counts were recorded for this clone. J is TRBJ2-5 and V is TRBV2; D is perhaps TRBD1 (6 bases). With 6 bases removed from V and 1 base from J, the gap between germline ends came to 12 bases. Germline CDR1 and CDR2: SNHLY and FYNNEI. The CDR3 is 14 residues long. The chain's CDR3 is CASRKQGVQETQYF. The CDR3 DNA follows: TGTGCCAGCAGAAAACAGGGTGTCCAAGAGACCCAGTACTTC. The full variable domain, in which reference TRBV2 and TRBJ2-5 provide the parts outside the CDR3, is EPEVTQTPSHQVTQMGQEVILRCVPISNHLYFYWYRQILGQKVEFLVSFYNNEISEKSEIFDDQFSVERPDGSNFTLKIRSTKLEDSAMYFCASRKQGVQETQYFGPGTRLLVL.

This rearrangement joins TRBV7-2 to TRBJ1-4; 7 bases fit TRBD1. V dropped 5 bases and J dropped 6; count of bases not matched to a gene: 3. CDR3 length: 13 residues. Germline V gives CDR1 SGHTA, CDR2 FQGNSA. The CDR3, as DNA: TGTGCCAGCAGCGGCAGGGGGTATGAAAAACTGTTTTTT. It yields the protein CASSGRGYEKLFF.

V usage is TRBV28 and J usage is TRBJ2-7; 7 nucleotides match TRBD2. Unmatched junction bases numbered 8, after V lost 10 bases and J lost 2 bases. The CDR3 covers 13 residues. Germline V gene sequence: CDR1 MDHEN, CDR2 SYDVKM. The CDR3 protein is CATGGGLTYEQYF. The CDR3 DNA reads as TGTGCCACCGGTGGGGGACTAACCTACGAGCAGTACTTC.

The chain recombines TRBV21-1 with TRBJ2-4; the table's D call, TRBD2, was not checked against the DNA. TRBV21-1 is assigned pseudogene status. CDR3 length: 23 amino acids. The CDR3 loop is CASSWVKAGTSGRPPWAKNIQYF. As DNA, the CDR3 is TGTGCCAGCAGCTGGGTTAAAGCCGGGACTAGCGGGAGACCGCCCTGGGCCAAAAACATTCAGTACTTC.

The rearrangement uses TRBV5-8 and TRBJ2-7, with TRBD2 matching 10 bases. This CDR3 has 16 residues. Germline V gene data show CDR1 as SGHTS and CDR2 as YDEGEE. V lost 0 bases to trimming and J lost 5 bases; unmatched junction nucleotides: 8. CDR3 sequence reads: CASSLVFGTSAHEQYF. The DNA of the CDR3 is TGTGCCAGCAGCTTGGTGTTCGGGACTAGCGCGCACGAGCAGTACTTC.

The sample holds a few counts of this clone. The chain links TRBV5-1 to TRBJ1-2; D is unresolved. From germline, CDR1 is SGHRS and CDR2 YFSETQ. The CDR3 consists of 14 residues. V dropped 4 bases and J dropped 3 bases, with 13 bases sitting between them. CDR3 nucleotides: TGCGCCAGCAGCCCATACGGGGAGGACTATGGCTACACCTTC. Residues: CASSPYGEDYGYTF.

This chain joins TRBV5-6 and TRBJ2-5; TRBD1 aligns across 7 bases. The J call is uncertain, as TRBJ2-7 better fits the DNA end. Germline assignment: CDR1 SGHDT and CDR2 YYEEEE. This CDR3 contains 13 residues. The CDR3 loop reads CASSPGQSYEQYF. The CDR3 bases are TGTGCCAGCAGCCCGGGACAGTCCTACGAGCAGTACTTC.

The genes are TRBV6-1 and TRBJ1-2; 7 bases are shared with TRBD1. Germline-derived CDR1 and CDR2 are MNHNS and SASEGT. Losses at the gene ends were 6 bases for V and 3 bases for J; bases not matched to a gene: 4. This CDR3 region has 13 residues. The CDR3 loop is CASSVTGDYGYTF. The DNA of the CDR3 is TGTGCCAGCAGCGTTACAGGGGACTATGGCTACACCTTC.

This chain's CDR3 is CASSLIGDRGMNTEAFF. The DNA for the CDR3 is TGTGCCAGCAGCTTAATTGGGGACAGGGGGATGAACACTGAAGCTTTCTTT. The J gene is TRBJ1-1, the V gene TRBV28, with 11 nucleotides matching TRBD1. J gave up 0 bases and V 6 bases, and 9 bases lay outside the gene matches. Germline V CDR1 and CDR2: MDHEN, SYDVKM. CDR3 length: 17 residues.

This clone is a singleton in its sample. The rearrangement uses TRBV7-3 and TRBJ2-1, with TRBD2 matching 12 bases. This CDR3 has 16 residues. V dropped 5 bases and J dropped 10; count of bases not matched to a gene: 12. Germline values: CDR1 SGHTA, CDR2 FQGTGA. Here the CDR3 reads CASSPRGTSGLGEQFF. The CDR3, as DNA: TGTGCCAGCAGCCCAAGGGGGACTAGCGGGCTCGGCGAGCAGTTCTTC.

Regarding this clone: Within the sample, other DNA sequences also encode this same CDR3. V gene TRBV19 combines with J gene TRBJ2-2, with 11 bases identical to TRBD1. V dropped 6 bases and J dropped 0; count of bases not matched to a gene: 3. Germline values: CDR1 LNHDA, CDR2 SQIVND (reference sequence). This CDR3 contains 16 residues. The CDR3 DNA follows: TGTGCCAGTAGCCCGGGACAGGGGGCGAACACCGGGGAGCTGTTTTTT. It is translated as CASSPGQGANTGELFF.

This chain joins TRBV6-5 and TRBJ2-7; D is unclear. Per the germline V gene, CDR1 is MNHEY and CDR2 is SVGAGI. Trimming removed 5 bases at V and 1 base at J, with 12 bases between. There are 14 residues in the CDR3. Here the CDR3 reads CASSPAVYSYEQYF. In DNA form, the CDR3 reads TGTGCCAGCAGTCCCGCAGTATATTCCTACGAGCAGTACTTC.

The chain couples TRBV19 to TRBJ1-1; D unclear. Germline CDR1 reads LNHDA; CDR2 reads SQIVND (reference sequence). The CDR3 totals 13 residues. The V end lost 2 bases, the J end lost 3 bases, and 7 bases lay between the germline ends. In DNA, the CDR3 is TGTGCCAGTAGTATATTCGGGGACACTGAAGCTTTCTTT. It yields the protein CASSIFGDTEAFF. Variable domain in full (rest from reference TRBV19 and TRBJ1-1): DGGITQSPKYLFRKEGQNVTLSCEQNLNHDAMYWYRQDPGQGLRLIYYSQIVNDFQKGDIAEGYSVSREKKESFPLTVTSAQKNPTAFYLCASSIFGDTEAFFGQGTRLTVV.